Presented here are 27 T cell receptor beta chains from one specimen sequenced in a study of T cells in Graves' hyperthyroidism and ophthalmopathy. TCR beta CDR3 region amplification was performed from RNA transcripts. TCR CDR3 underwent first-round RT-PCR with the HTBI primer set. TCRdb analysed the multiplex PCR reads with MiXCR anew, one entry per CDR3 protein. The sample has about 760,000 distinct CDR3 sequences; about 35% are singletons. Input material: blood. The source is a woman aged 40 to 49 with Graves' hyperthyroidism.

This chain joins TRBV6-2 or TRBV6-3 and TRBJ1-2; perhaps TRBD1 as D (5 bases). The CDR3 totals 16 residues. The germline V and J ends were trimmed by 5 bases and 2 bases, with 18 bases remaining between them. The germline V gene encodes CDR1 MNHEY and CDR2 SVGEGT. CDR3 region: CASSPAGSWGNYGYTF. The CDR3 DNA sequence: TGTGCCAGCAGTCCCGCGGGGTCGTGGGGCAACTATGGCTACACCTTC.

This clonotype showed up just a few times. V usage is TRBV6-1 and J usage is TRBJ2-7, with D perhaps TRBD1 (5 bases). V was shortened by 8 bases and J by 5 bases, with 22 bases between the two germline ends. The CDR3 sequence is 15 residues long. The germline CDR1 and CDR2 sequences are MNHNS and SASEGT. The CDR3 region is CASRTIGQGFNEQYF. CDR3 nucleotides: TGTGCCAGCCGCACTATAGGGCAGGGTTTCAACGAGCAGTACTTC.

This clonotype was detected ten times or more. The rearrangement uses TRBV29-1 and TRBJ2-7, with unresolved D. Germline values: CDR1 SQVTM, CDR2 ANQGSEA. The CDR3 is made up of 12 amino acids. Trimming stripped 3 bases from V and 1 base from J, with 7 bases between. The CDR3 DNA is TGCAGCGTTGACCTCGGATCCTACGAGCAGTACTTC. Amino acids: CSVDLGSYEQYF.

This clonotype showed up many times. This rearrangement joins TRBV12-3 or TRBV12-4 to TRBJ1-2; D is possibly TRBD1 (5 bases). Trimming cost V 6 bases and J 8 bases, with 16 bases left between them. The CDR3 has 13 amino acids. In nucleotides, the CDR3 is TGTGCCAGCAGAGTTCAGGGAGTGGGGGGCTACACCTTC. Residues: CASRVQGVGGYTF.

This clonotype has a count of ten or more. The DNA of the CDR3 is TGTGCCAGCAGCCCTGGTCAGGGACAGGGAAATGGGGCCAACGTCCTGACTTTC. Encoded protein: CASSPGQGQGNGANVLTF. This sequence joins TRBV7-9 and TRBJ2-6; 9 nucleotides agree with TRBD1. After removal of 5 bases from V and 3 bases from J, the junction contained 11 bases not matched to a gene. Germline lookup yields CDR1 SEHNR and CDR2 FQNEAQ (reference sequence). CDR3 length: 18 amino acids.

This chain links TRBV3-1 with TRBJ1-4; 7 positions agree with TRBD1. The CDR3 is 16 residues long. Germline values: CDR1 LGHDT, CDR2 YNNKEL (reference sequence). V gave up 4 bases and J gave up 3 bases; unmatched junction bases: 8. CDR3 bases: TGTGCCAGCAGCCCGCAGGGGGACTGGCCTAATGAAAAACTGTTTTTT. Translation gives CASSPQGDWPNEKLFF.

This chain connects TRBV5-1 to TRBJ1-1; TRBD1 is a possible D gene (5 bases). There are 15 residues in the CDR3. The V and J ends lost 0 bases and 6 bases respectively, with 15 bases between them. Germline V gives CDR1 SGHRS, CDR2 YFSETQ. The CDR3 reads CASSLASFRDAEAFF. CDR3 nucleotide sequence: TGCGCCAGCAGCTTGGCTTCGTTCAGGGACGCTGAAGCTTTCTTT.

Notes on this clonotype: Possible read error: a much larger clone is one base away. The gene calls are TRBV7-2 and TRBJ2-7, with D possibly TRBD2 on 6 matching bases. The CDR3 runs 15 residues. Germline V gene sequence: CDR1 SGHTA, CDR2 FQGNSA. V was cut by 6 bases and J by 2 bases, with 17 bases left in between. The CDR3 here is CASRARAGGAYEQYF. CDR3 nucleotide sequence: TGTGCCAGCAGGGCTAGGGCAGGCGGGGCCTACGAGCAGTACTTC.

The V call is TRBV20-1, the J call TRBJ1-1; 9 nucleotides line up with TRBD1. The CDR3 extends over 14 amino acids. CDR1 is DFQATT and CDR2 is SNEGSKA in the germline V gene (reference sequence). V was pared by 0 bases and J by 1 base, with 0 bases of the junction left unmatched. CDR3: CSAREDRGNTEAFF. For the CDR3, the DNA is TGCAGTGCTAGAGAGGACAGGGGGAACACTGAAGCTTTCTTT.

Turning to this clonotype: A junction end diverges from the germline sequence, so it may reflect a read error. V is TRBV2 and J is TRBJ1-3, with D possibly being TRBD1 (5 bases). The length of the CDR3 is 13 residues. Germline V gene sequence: CDR1 SNHLY, CDR2 FYNNEI. CDR3 loop: CASSRDSGSTIYF. The CDR3, as DNA: TGTGCCAGCAGTCGGGACTCTGGAAGCACCATATATTTT.

The chain carries TRBV20-1 and TRBJ2-7; D remains ambiguous. Trimming cost V 1 base and J 2 bases, with 12 bases left between them. Germline V CDR1 and CDR2: DFQATT, SNEGSKA (reference sequence). This CDR3 is 14 amino acids long. The CDR3 sequence: CSARGPLETYEQYF. The CDR3 nucleotides are TGCAGTGCTAGAGGGCCCCTAGAGACCTACGAGCAGTACTTC.

The J gene is TRBJ2-5, the V gene TRBV5-4; possibly TRBD2 for D (6 bases). Trimming took 6 bases from V and 0 from J, leaving 24 bases between them. CDR1 and CDR2 (germline): SGHNT, YYREEE (reference sequence). CDR3 length: 18 residues. CDR3 sequence reads: CASISKGFRGMYQETQYF. CDR3 in DNA: TGTGCCAGCATTTCGAAGGGGTTTCGGGGGATGTACCAAGAGACCCAGTACTTC.

Details on this clonotype: A much larger clone sits a single nucleotide away, making a read error possible. The chain recombines TRBV2 with TRBJ2-7; D possibly uses TRBD1 or TRBD2 (6 bases each). CDR3 size: 16 residues. Germline V gives CDR1 SNHLY, CDR2 FYNNEI. Trimming left V 6 bases short and J 2 bases short, with 20 bases between. The CDR3 DNA follows: TGTGCCAGCAGCTTGTGGGGGGCCCGCTTAACCTACGAGCAGTACTTC. Its protein is CASSLWGARLTYEQYF.

This chain uses TRBV19 with TRBJ1-5; 8 nucleotides agree with TRBD1. Unmatched junction bases numbered 15, after V lost 9 bases and J lost 5 bases. The CDR3 is 16 residues long. Germline assignment: CDR1 LNHDA and CDR2 SQIVND (reference sequence). The CDR3 nucleotides are TGTGCCAGCAGTCTCGGACTACCGGACAGGGATCAGCCCCAGCATTTT. It is translated as CASSLGLPDRDQPQHF.

This clonotype was seen at least ten times. The rearrangement uses TRBV20-1 and TRBJ2-5; D perhaps matches TRBD2 (7 bases). V was clipped by 6 bases and J by 4 bases, with 15 bases between them. The CDR3 contains 13 residues. Germline V CDR1 and CDR2: DFQATT, SNEGSKA (reference sequence). The CDR3 here is CSARTGGVETQYF. The CDR3 DNA reads as TGCAGTGCCCGAACGGGGGGCGTAGAGACCCAGTACTTC.

Many counts were recorded for this clonotype. V usage is TRBV7-2 and J usage is TRBJ1-1; maybe TRBD1 (5 bases). V shed 3 bases and J shed 3 bases, with 14 bases lying between them. The CDR3 covers 15 residues. Germline loops: CDR1 SGHTA, CDR2 FQGNSA. CDR3 protein: CASSFWAGRDTEAFF. DNA of the CDR3: TGTGCCAGCAGCTTTTGGGCAGGGAGGGACACTGAAGCTTTCTTT.

This clonotype was counted a few times. One end of the junction fails to match germline, which may point to a read error. The genes are TRBV10-3 and TRBJ1-2; D remains ambiguous. The CDR3 has 15 residues. The germline V gene has CDR1 ENHRY and CDR2 SYGVKD. The CDR3 reads CASSLRSAVDYGYTF. CDR3 DNA: TGTGCCAGCAGTTTAAGGTCAGCTGTTGACTATGGCTACACCTTC.

This chain uses TRBV10-3 with TRBJ2-7, with 7 bases that match TRBD2. The length of the CDR3 is 13 residues. Germline loops: CDR1 ENHRY, CDR2 SYGVKD. J was trimmed by 4 bases and V by 5 bases; bases with no gene match: 5. The CDR3 DNA is TGTGCCATCAGTAGCGGGAAGATTTACGAGCAGTACTTC. As protein: CAISSGKIYEQYF.

This clonotype occurred a few times. V and J are TRBV6-5 and TRBJ1-1; the match to TRBD1 covers 8 bases. CDR3 length: 14 residues. The ends lost 7 bases at V and 12 bases at J; junction bases unmatched: 16. Germline assignment: CDR1 MNHEY and CDR2 SVGAGI. DNA of the CDR3: TGTGCCAGCACCGACGGACAGGGTCGTTTGGTATCTTTCTTT. The encoded protein is CASTDGQGRLVSFF.

The V gene is TRBV7-2, the J gene TRBJ2-7, with a possible D match to TRBD2 (7 bases). The CDR3 extends over 14 amino acids. Germline V gives CDR1 SGHTA, CDR2 FQGNSA. V dropped 3 bases and J dropped 2 bases, with 11 bases sitting between them. CDR3 region: CASSFGGPPYEQYF. The DNA for the CDR3 is TGTGCCAGCAGCTTCGGGGGGCCCCCCTACGAGCAGTACTTC.

This clonotype was counted ten times or more. The V call is TRBV19, the J call TRBJ1-2, with D tentatively TRBD1 (5 bases). The germline V gene has CDR1 LNHDA and CDR2 SQIVND (reference sequence). The CDR3 is 15 amino acids. The V gene lost 0 bases and the J gene lost 4 bases, with 12 bases spanning the gap. As DNA, the CDR3 is TGTGCCAGTAGTATAGAGCCGGGGCGGAGCTATGGCTACACCTTC. This codes for CASSIEPGRSYGYTF.

This clonotype was found many times. V is TRBV12-3 or TRBV12-4 and J is TRBJ2-7; unclear D gene. Deletions cut 4 bases from V and 0 bases from J, with 10 bases between. The CDR3 consists of 14 residues. CDR3 loop: CASSYGLASYEQYF. The DNA of the CDR3 is TGTGCCAGCAGTTACGGGCTGGCCTCCTACGAGCAGTACTTC.

This clonotype has only a few counts. J is TRBJ2-7 and V is TRBV19; D might be TRBD1 (7 bases). Trimming took 6 bases from V and 3 from J, leaving 9 bases between them. The CDR3 length is 12 residues. Germline CDR1 is LNHDA and CDR2 is SQIVND (reference sequence). CDR3 amino acids: CASSRGVYEQYF. The CDR3 nucleotides read TGTGCCAGTAGCAGGGGGGTCTACGAGCAGTACTTC.

This chain links TRBV14 with TRBJ1-6; no clear D gene. The CDR3 covers 17 residues. Germline loops: CDR1 SGHDN, CDR2 FVKESK. V shed 3 bases and J shed 10 bases, with 22 bases lying between them. The CDR3 sequence: CASSHWGREGPRSPLHF. The CDR3 DNA reads as TGTGCCAGCAGCCACTGGGGAAGGGAGGGCCCTCGATCACCCCTCCACTTT.

Turning to this clonotype: One junction end disagrees with the germline gene, perhaps due to a read error. The chain is built from TRBV9 and TRBJ1-1, with D perhaps TRBD1 (5 bases). This CDR3 region has 13 residues. Germline CDR1 SGDLS, CDR2 YYNGEE. This CDR3 reads CAGSAQGDTEAFF. The CDR3 bases are TGTGCCGGCAGCGCCCAGGGAGACACTGAAGCTTTCTTT.

This clonotype was counted only a few times. The rearrangement joins TRBV12-3 or TRBV12-4 to TRBJ1-1, with a possible D match to TRBD1 (6 bases). This CDR3 spans 16 amino acids. V gave up 1 base and J gave up 5 bases, with 17 bases separating them. The CDR3 nucleotides are TGTGCCAGCAGTTTAGGCCCGCAGGGGAGGGGAACTGAAGCTTTCTTT. This codes for CASSLGPQGRGTEAFF.

Of note for this clonotype: A clone one base away is much larger, so this may be a read error. Because it lacks the conserved phenylalanine or tryptophan at the end, this CDR3 is likely a read error. J is TRBJ2-5 and V is TRBV7-8, with unresolved D. The V end was cut by 5 bases, the J end by 1 base, with 8 bases between. The germline V gene encodes CDR1 SGHVS and CDR2 FQNEAQ. The CDR3 is 13 amino acids. CDR3 region: CASSKQVQETQYV. The CDR3 coding sequence is TGTGCCAGCAGCAAGCAGGTCCAAGAGACCCAGTACGTC.